This T cell receptor (beta chain) was recorded in a study of long-term antiretroviral therapy in people with HIV. The study's findings and limits: Across all time points, the repertoire was dominated by clones that expanded before ART. The data indicate that diversity increased after ART but remained below transplant donor controls. Blood collection from about 2003 to 2017 possibly occurred under older ART regimens.

As regards this clone: Antigen: not known.

Everyone in the study who had HIV was treated in the United States. This CDR3 is 15 amino acids long. Germline-derived CDR1 and CDR2 are SNHLY and FYNNEI. V shed 6 bases and J 1 base; nucleotides not matched to a gene: 6. Running of the v3.0 immunoSEQ assay took place at survey level. Profiling relied on immunoSEQ multiplex PCR, and the TCRdb table lists in-frame clones only, not all of them. Found here are around 9,700 clones, under 85% of them singletons; the top ten hold around 21%. This sample comprised unsorted PBMCs, obtained 1.8 years before starting antiretroviral therapy. This TCR was recovered from a man aged 35-49 years with HIV. This chain uses TRBV2 with TRBJ1-5, with 7 bases identical to TRBD1. CDR3 DNA sequence: TGTGCCAGCAGGGGACAGATTCTCAGCAATCAGCCCCAGCATTTT. Translation gives CASRGQILSNQPQHF.